Below, 10 T cell receptor beta chains from the same sample are listed, as sequenced in a study of T-cell reconstitution after alpha-beta-depleted transplantation in children. Unique molecular identifiers were used to barcode this TCRbeta library. TCRdb reprocessed the PCR reads via MiXCR and lists one record per CDR3 protein. The table has 420,000 or so distinct CDR3 sequences, 11% seen once. The sequences come from PBMCs from the stem cell graft donor, collected from the stem cell graft. These receptor sequences come from a human donor who donated a stem cell graft to a child with acute myeloid leukemia.

V and J are TRBV6-5 and TRBJ1-6; 7 bases are a match to TRBD1. The CDR3 is 15 residues long. Germline lookup yields CDR1 MNHEY and CDR2 SVGAGI. Trimming cost V 1 base and J 7 bases; bases outside gene matches: 4. DNA for the CDR3: TGTGCCAGCAGTTACTGGGGACAGAAAAATTCACCCCTCCACTTT. Encoded protein: CASSYWGQKNSPLHF.

CDR3 residues: CASSLDQGRGEKLFF. CDR3 nucleotides: TGTGCCAGCAGTTTGGACCAGGGGCGAGGTGAAAAACTGTTTTTT. This chain uses TRBV12-3 or TRBV12-4 with TRBJ1-4; D is perhaps TRBD1 (6 bases). The CDR3 totals 15 residues. Trimming removed 3 bases at V and 7 bases at J, with 15 bases between.

This chain connects TRBV6-1 to TRBJ1-1; unclear D gene. Germline CDR1 MNHNS, CDR2 SASEGT. Trimming removed 6 bases from V and 2 bases from J, with 19 bases in between. The length of the CDR3 is 16 residues. The CDR3 coding sequence is TGTGCCAGCAGCTTCCTGGTCCCCTACGGTAACACTGAAGCTTTCTTT. Encoded protein: CASSFLVPYGNTEAFF.

This chain uses TRBV29-1 with TRBJ2-1, with D tentatively TRBD2 (6 bases). V lost 5 bases, J lost 1 base, and 9 bases lay in between. Germline values: CDR1 SQVTM, CDR2 ANQGSEA. The CDR3 covers 13 residues. The CDR3 protein is CSVWDWSYNEQFF. CDR3 coding DNA: TGCAGCGTTTGGGACTGGTCCTACAATGAGCAGTTCTTC.

The J gene is TRBJ1-6, the V gene TRBV10-2; 9 bases map to TRBD1. V dropped 5 bases and J dropped 10; count of bases not matched to a gene: 15. This CDR3 is 17 amino acids long. Looked up from germline, CDR1 is WSHSY and CDR2 is SAAADI. CDR3 in amino acids: CASSRGSPGQGESPLHF. CDR3 nucleotide sequence: TGCGCCAGCAGTCGGGGCAGTCCGGGACAGGGTGAATCACCCCTCCACTTT.

The gene calls are TRBV25-1 and TRBJ2-7, with TRBD1 identical over 8 bases. Unmatched junction bases numbered 6, after V lost 2 bases and J lost 3 bases. The CDR3 is 15 residues long. The germline gives CDR1 MGHDK, CDR2 SYGVNS. CDR3 bases: TGTGCCAGCAGTGAAGGACAGGGTCTTTTCTACGAGCAGTACTTC. Its translation: CASSEGQGLFYEQYF.

This clonotype was detected only a few times. The J gene is TRBJ1-1, the V gene TRBV7-8; TRBD1 might be the D (5 bases). CDR3 size: 16 residues. Between the trimmed V and J ends, which lost 5 bases and 1 base, there was a span of 17 bases. Germline assignment: CDR1 SGHVS and CDR2 FQNEAQ. CDR3 DNA: TGTGCCAGCAGCCCAACAGGTCTTGCCTGGAACACTGAAGCTTTCTTT. Residues: CASSPTGLAWNTEAFF.

The chain is built from TRBV5-1 and TRBJ2-1, with 14 nucleotides matching TRBD2. This CDR3 has 16 residues. J lost 6 bases, V lost 3 bases, and 5 bases had no gene match. CDR1 is SGHRS, CDR2 YFSETQ, per germline. The CDR3 sequence is CASSWSGTSGGNEQFF. CDR3 DNA sequence: TGCGCCAGCAGCTGGAGCGGGACTAGCGGGGGCAATGAGCAGTTCTTC.

The chain recombines TRBV7-2 with TRBJ2-1; 9 bases align to TRBD2. The CDR3 contains 15 residues. V gave up 1 base and J gave up 8 bases; unmatched junction bases: 6. CDR1 and CDR2 from the germline V gene are SGHTA and FQGNSA. The CDR3 nucleotides read TGTGCCAGCAGCTTAGGGGGCGGGGGGGCATATGAGCAGTTCTTC. It encodes CASSLGGGGAYEQFF.

This clonotype was counted only a few times. In DNA form, the CDR3 reads TGTGCCAGCAGATGGGGATACGAGCAGTACTTC. It encodes CASRWGYEQYF. The V and J genes are TRBV27 and TRBJ2-7; D ambiguous. Germline lookup yields CDR1 MNHEY and CDR2 SMNVEV (reference sequence). The CDR3 has 11 amino acids. V gave up 6 bases and J gave up 4 bases, with 7 bases separating them.